What follows are 9 T cell receptor beta chains derived from one specimen sequenced in a study of early T cells in non-severe SARS-CoV-2 infection. TCRdb redid the calling of the 5' RACE reads with MiXCR, one entry per CDR3 protein. The data contain some 46,000 distinct CDR3 sequences, approximately 8.5% of them singletons. The sample consisted of whole blood. These receptors were taken from an adult who was a healthcare worker with PCR-confirmed SARS-CoV-2 infection or an uninfected control (not recorded which).

In its sample, this clonotype was seen many times. The J gene is TRBJ2-6, the V gene TRBV7-2, with D unresolved. This CDR3 comprises 16 residues. Deletions cut 4 bases from V and 0 bases from J, with 10 bases between. Germline V gene lookup returns CDR1 SGHTA and CDR2 FQGNSA. Here the CDR3 DNA reads TGTGCCAGCAGCTCATTTGCAGGCTCTGGGGCCAACGTCCTGACTTTC. This translates into CASSSFAGSGANVLTF.

This clonotype has more than one count but fewer than ten. This rearrangement joins TRBV5-1 to TRBJ1-1; D unresolved. Germline V lookup: CDR1 SGHRS, CDR2 YFSETQ. The CDR3 runs 15 residues. V lost 1 base, J lost 0 bases, and 10 bases lay in between. The CDR3 here is CASSLSWGMNTEAFF. CDR3 nucleotides: TGCGCCAGCAGCTTGTCGTGGGGTATGAACACTGAAGCTTTCTTT.

This clonotype showed up many times. The rearrangement links TRBV20-1 to TRBJ2-7, with D uncertain. The CDR3 sequence is 11 residues long. The germline V gene has CDR1 DFQATT and CDR2 SNEGSKA (reference sequence). Trimming removed 5 bases from V and 3 bases from J, with 8 bases in between. CDR3 DNA: TGCAGTGCTGGCGACAACTACGAGCAGTACTTC. Residues: CSAGDNYEQYF.

This clonotype occurred many times. J is TRBJ2-7 and V is TRBV4-3, with D possibly being TRBD1 or TRBD2 (5 bases each). Per germline, CDR1 LGHNA and CDR2 YSLEER. The CDR3 has 14 residues. Deletions cut 4 bases from V and 2 bases from J, with 12 bases between. The CDR3 spells CASSRGTPTYEQYF. The CDR3 DNA follows: TGCGCCAGCAGCCGGGGGACCCCAACCTACGAGCAGTACTTC.

This clonotype has ten or more counts. This rearrangement joins TRBV6-5 to TRBJ2-7, with TRBD1 matching 8 bases. Germline V gene lookup returns CDR1 MNHEY and CDR2 SVGAGI. With 7 bases clipped from V and 0 bases from J, the junction kept 11 bases outside the gene matches. The CDR3 has 16 amino acids. CDR3 protein: CASNSLRTGNSYEQYF. The DNA for the CDR3 is TGTGCCAGCAACTCCCTCCGGACAGGGAACTCCTACGAGCAGTACTTC.

As regards this clonotype: A much larger clone differs by one base, so this may be a read error. V is TRBV12-3 or TRBV12-4 and J is TRBJ1-6; a possible D gene is TRBD1 (5 bases). Trimming removed 8 bases at V and 8 bases at J, with 16 bases between. The CDR3 contains 14 residues. CDR3 loop: CASDTGARHSPLHF. DNA of the CDR3: TGTGCCAGCGACACAGGAGCGAGGCATTCACCCCTCCACTTT.

At least ten counts were recorded for this clonotype. This chain links TRBV2 with TRBJ1-5; D unresolved. Trimming took off 3 bases at V and 3 bases at J, with 3 bases between the two ends. In germline, CDR1 is SNHLY, CDR2 FYNNEI. The CDR3 runs to 12 residues. CDR3 sequence: CASSETNQPQHF. CDR3 sequence (DNA): TGTGCCAGCAGTGAGACCAATCAGCCCCAGCATTTT.

In its sample, this clonotype was seen many times. This rearrangement joins TRBV11-2 to TRBJ2-2, with D tentatively TRBD2 (6 bases). Germline lookup yields CDR1 SGHAT and CDR2 FQNNGV. V shed 1 base and J shed 5 bases, with 11 bases lying between them. This CDR3 is built from 15 residues. The CDR3 DNA follows: TGTGCCAGCAGCTTAGGTAGCGGTTTTACCGGGGAGCTGTTTTTT. Amino acids: CASSLGSGFTGELFF.

Points on this clonotype: The junction departs from the called germline gene at one end, perhaps through a read error. This rearrangement joins TRBV5-4 to TRBJ1-2; D might be TRBD1 (5 bases). The CDR3 has 14 residues. Germline lookup yields CDR1 SGHNT and CDR2 YYREEE (reference sequence). In DNA form, the CDR3 reads TGTGCCAGCAGCTTGCAGGGATCCAACTATGGCTGCACCTTC. It codes for CASSLQGSNYGCTF.